Described below is a single T cell receptor beta chain sequence and its context. The PCR used 60 Vbeta and 13 Jbeta primers. Method: immunoSEQ multiplex PCR; TCRdb's copy keeps in-frame clones and lacks some. The table lists some 130,000 clones, around 78% of them singletons. Germline V gene sequence: CDR1 SGDLS, CDR2 YYNGEE. CDR3 length: 18 amino acids. Trimming removed 0 bases from V and 2 bases from J, with 18 bases in between. The sample comes from a study of cytomegalovirus exposure and HLA in healthy donors. The J gene is TRBJ1-3, the V gene TRBV9; tentative D call: TRBD1 (5 bases). The sequenced material came from PBMCs. This receptor was obtained from a woman aged 45-65 years in good health and CMV-seronegative. The CDR3 here is CASSVDPPGVGPGNTIYF. The CDR3 DNA follows: TGTGCCAGCAGCGTAGACCCTCCCGGTGTGGGGCCTGGAAACACCATATATTTT.